Listed here are 15 T cell receptor beta chains from one sample, sequenced in a study of vaccination effects on CD4 cells after COVID-19. These TCRs are of unknown antigen specificity. Clones were read by immunoSEQ multiplex PCR, and TCRdb kept only the in-frame ones, dropping some. The sample has 35,000 to 40,000 clones, about 78% seen once. ViraFEST used viral peptide pools to expand antigen-specific CD4+ T cells before sequencing. Culture proceeded for 9 to 11 days, and CD4+ T cells were then isolated. This individual tested PCR-positive for SARS-CoV-2 infection between March and December 2020. The specimen comprised CD4+ T cells from PBMCs cultured with HCoV-NL63 spike peptides, sampled before COVID-19 vaccination. Receptors were obtained from a human donor who had a prior SARS-CoV-2 infection.

The chain carries TRBV16 and TRBJ1-1, with a tentative D call TRBD1 (6 bases). Germline V CDR1 and CDR2: KGHSY, FQNENV. Trimming took 8 bases from V and 8 from J, leaving 24 bases between them. The CDR3 extends over 15 amino acids. The CDR3 region has the DNA TGTGCCAGCCAGGGGAAAGGGGGGGCGCCACGAGAAGCTTTCTTT. Its translation is CASQGKGGAPREAFF.

V usage is TRBV11-2 and J usage is TRBJ2-1; D not certain. The CDR3 length is 12 residues. V lost 5 bases and J 9 bases, leaving 11 bases between the germline ends. Germline lookup yields CDR1 SGHAT and CDR2 FQNNGV. This chain's CDR3 is CASSIPDREQFF. In DNA form, the CDR3 reads TGTGCCAGCAGCATACCTGACCGTGAGCAGTTCTTC. Full variable domain (remainder filled in from reference TRBV11-2 and TRBJ2-1): EAGVAQSPRYKIIEKRQSVAFWCNPISGHATLYWYQQILGQGPKLLIQFQNNGVVDDSQLPKDRFSAERLKGVDSTLKIQPAKLEDSAVYLCASSIPDREQFFGPGTRLTVL.

This clone was counted once. The chain uses TRBV11-3 and TRBJ2-1; 15 nucleotides line up with TRBD2. The V and J ends lost 0 bases and 1 base, in that order; junction bases with no gene match: 4. This CDR3 has 19 amino acids. CDR1 and CDR2 from the germline V gene are SGHNT and YENEEA. The CDR3 here is CASSLEGTSGGPSYNEQFF. For the CDR3, the DNA is TGTGCCAGCAGCTTAGAAGGGACTAGCGGGGGGCCTTCCTACAATGAGCAGTTCTTC.

This chain uses TRBV18 with TRBJ2-7; no reliable D call. Deletions cut 1 base from V and 2 bases from J, with 6 bases between. The CDR3 contains 13 residues. CDR1 KGHSH and CDR2 LQKENI come from the germline V gene. Here the CDR3 reads CASSPRNTYEQYF. In DNA form, the CDR3 reads TGTGCCAGCTCACCACGGAATACCTACGAGCAGTACTTC.

Only a few counts were recorded for this clone. The chain couples TRBV19 to TRBJ1-2, with 9 bases identical to TRBD1. There are 17 residues in the CDR3. The germline gives CDR1 LNHDA, CDR2 SQIVND (reference sequence). The junction had 17 bases not matched to a gene; V was cut back by 4 bases and J by 8 bases. This chain's CDR3 is CASSTSSRWDRVEGYTF. The CDR3 region has the DNA TGTGCCAGTAGTACCAGCAGTAGGTGGGACAGGGTGGAAGGCTACACCTTC.

The genes are TRBV5-1 and TRBJ2-7, with D possibly matching TRBD1 (5 bases). Germline V gene lookup returns CDR1 SGHRS and CDR2 YFSETQ. The CDR3 is 13 amino acids. V gave up 2 bases and J gave up 6 bases, with 12 bases separating them. CDR3 region: CASSLPQGSEQYF. The CDR3 nucleotides read TGCGCCAGCAGCTTACCGCAGGGTTCCGAGCAGTACTTC.

The chain employs TRBV19 and TRBJ1-3; D gene unclear. This CDR3 comprises 15 residues. The ends were cut back, 5 bases at V and 0 bases at J, with 11 bases in the middle. The germline CDR1 and CDR2 sequences are LNHDA and SQIVND (reference sequence). The CDR3 loop reads CASSFWQNSGNTIYF. DNA of the CDR3: TGTGCCAGTAGTTTCTGGCAGAACTCTGGAAACACCATATATTTT.

The chain combines TRBV10-3 with TRBJ1-2; possible D gene TRBD1, 5 bases. Per the germline V gene, CDR1 is ENHRY and CDR2 is SYGVKD. The CDR3 runs 16 residues. V lost 2 bases and J 4 bases, leaving 17 bases between the germline ends. In nucleotides, the CDR3 is TGTGCCATCAGTGAGCCCGGGGCCCGGGAGGGCTATGGCTACACCTTC. Protein sequence: CAISEPGAREGYGYTF.

This clone was seen once. The chain links TRBV19 to TRBJ1-2, with D possibly TRBD1 on 5 matching bases. Germline V CDR1 and CDR2: LNHDA, SQIVND (reference sequence). This CDR3 spans 13 amino acids. Trimming took 5 bases from V and 7 from J, leaving 14 bases between them. Here the CDR3 DNA reads TGTGCCAGTAGTTATCGGGGGGTCCGTGGCTACACCTTC. Its translation: CASSYRGVRGYTF.

The chain carries TRBV5-1 and TRBJ2-3, with D perhaps matching TRBD1 or TRBD2 (6 bases each). V lost 2 bases and J 5 bases, leaving 15 bases between the germline ends. Germline loops: CDR1 SGHRS, CDR2 YFSETQ. This CDR3 region has 15 residues. CDR3 loop: CASSFDGGRGDTQYF. The CDR3 DNA sequence: TGCGCCAGCAGCTTTGACGGGGGCCGCGGAGATACGCAGTATTTT. Variable domain in full (rest from reference TRBV5-1 and TRBJ2-3): KAGVTQTPRYLIKTRGQQVTLSCSPISGHRSVSWYQQTPGQGLQFLFEYFSETQRNKGNFPGRFSGRQFSNSRSEMNVSTLELGDSALYLCASSFDGGRGDTQYFGPGTRLTVL.

The rearrangement joins TRBV2 to TRBJ2-6; D uncertain. Trimming pared 2 bases from V and 0 bases from J, leaving 2 bases between. The CDR3 loop spans 14 amino acids. Germline CDR1 SNHLY, CDR2 FYNNEI. This CDR3 reads CASSELSGANVLTF. DNA for the CDR3: TGTGCCAGCAGTGAACTCTCTGGGGCCAACGTCCTGACTTTC.

The rearrangement joins TRBV7-9 to TRBJ1-6; unclear D gene. This CDR3 has 13 amino acids. Between the trimmed V and J ends, which lost 3 bases and 8 bases, there was a span of 8 bases. From germline, CDR1 is SEHNR and CDR2 FQNEAQ (reference sequence). CDR3 residues: CASSLGTYSPLHF. CDR3 nucleotides: TGTGCCAGCAGCTTGGGCACTTATTCACCCCTCCACTTT.

Here the CDR3 DNA reads TGTGCCAGCAGTGACTCCGGGACTAGCGTCGCTGAGCAGTTCTTC. It codes for CASSDSGTSVAEQFF. This rearrangement joins TRBV25-1 to TRBJ2-1; TRBD2 matches 10 bases. Trimming at V came to 3 bases and at J to 9 bases, leaving 8 bases not matched to a gene. The CDR3 is 15 residues long. Germline V gene data show CDR1 as MGHDK and CDR2 as SYGVNS.

The chain couples TRBV7-2 to TRBJ2-3; D unclear. Trimming left V 5 bases short and J 0 bases short, with 15 bases between. Germline V gene lookup returns CDR1 SGHTA and CDR2 FQGNSA. The CDR3 contains 16 residues. CDR3 residues: CASSPSGTSSTDTQYF. CDR3 sequence (DNA): TGTGCCAGCAGCCCCTCTGGTACCTCTAGCACAGATACGCAGTATTTT. The whole variable domain, remainder taken from reference TRBV7-2 and TRBJ2-3, is GAGVSQSPSNKVTEKGKDVELRCDPISGHTALYWYRQSLGQGLEFLIYFQGNSAPDKSGLPSDRFSAERTGGSVSTLTIQRTQQEDSAVYLCASSPSGTSSTDTQYFGPGTRLTVL.

The V call is TRBV5-5, the J call TRBJ2-5; D ambiguous. V was shortened by 4 bases and J by 2 bases, with 12 bases between the two germline ends. Germline lookup yields CDR1 SGHKS and CDR2 YYEKEE (reference sequence). There are 14 residues in the CDR3. The CDR3, as DNA: TGTGCCAGCAGCGTGCCGTGGGGTCAAGAGACCCAGTACTTC. Its protein product is CASSVPWGQETQYF.